This record looks at one T cell receptor (beta chain) sequence and its context. The antigen is unknown. The CDR3 extends over 14 amino acids. The V end lost 6 bases, the J end lost 5 bases, and 13 bases lay between the germline ends. Germline V gene lookup returns CDR1 LNHDA and CDR2 SQIVND (reference sequence). The assay was immunoSEQ multiplex PCR, and TCRdb's table has in-frame clones only and misses some. This table holds 68,000 or so clones, over 60% found once. This sample was included in a study of T cell responses to AZD1222 COVID-19 vaccine. The overall study: Pooling covered second doses at about 4 or about 12 weeks. Study-level results: Spike-specific TCR repertoires showed rising breadth and depth after two AZD1222 doses. No day 14 peak samples; only post-peak repertoires were characterized. Most donors were white British and more were female, and clonal diversity was possibly underestimated.

Sample: peripheral blood, taken on day 0 of AZD1222 vaccination. The clonotype comes from an adult in good health. The chain carries TRBV19 and TRBJ2-2, with a tentative D call TRBD2 (6 bases). The CDR3 sequence: CASRVAGTTGELFF. The CDR3 coding sequence is TGTGCCAGTAGAGTTGCAGGGACTACCGGGGAGCTGTTTTTT.